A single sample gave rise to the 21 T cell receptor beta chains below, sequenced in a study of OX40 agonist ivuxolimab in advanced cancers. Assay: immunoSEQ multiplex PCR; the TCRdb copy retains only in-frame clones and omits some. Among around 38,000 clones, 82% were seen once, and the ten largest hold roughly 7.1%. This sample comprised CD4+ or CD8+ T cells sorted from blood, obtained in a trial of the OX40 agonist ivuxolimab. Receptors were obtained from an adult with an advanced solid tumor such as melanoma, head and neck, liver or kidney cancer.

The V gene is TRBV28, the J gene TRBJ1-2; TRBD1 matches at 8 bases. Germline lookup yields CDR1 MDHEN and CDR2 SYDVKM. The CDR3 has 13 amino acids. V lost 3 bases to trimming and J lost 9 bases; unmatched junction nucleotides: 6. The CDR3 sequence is CASSFQRTGSYTF. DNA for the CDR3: TGTGCCAGCAGTTTTCAACGGACAGGGAGCTACACCTTC.

CDR3 DNA sequence: TGTGCCAGCAGGAACGGGGATTCACCCCTCCACTTT. Translating gives CASRNGDSPLHF. This sequence joins TRBV6-5 and TRBJ1-6; D is ambiguous. The CDR3 is 12 amino acids. Germline V gives CDR1 MNHEY, CDR2 SVGAGI. Trimming removed 6 bases at V and 8 bases at J, with 8 bases between.

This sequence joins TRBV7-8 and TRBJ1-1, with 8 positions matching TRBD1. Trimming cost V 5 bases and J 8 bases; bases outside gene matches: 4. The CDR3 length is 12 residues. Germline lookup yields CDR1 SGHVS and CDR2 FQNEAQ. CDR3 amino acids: CASSPRQGEAFF. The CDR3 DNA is TGTGCCAGCAGCCCTCGACAGGGGGAAGCTTTCTTT.

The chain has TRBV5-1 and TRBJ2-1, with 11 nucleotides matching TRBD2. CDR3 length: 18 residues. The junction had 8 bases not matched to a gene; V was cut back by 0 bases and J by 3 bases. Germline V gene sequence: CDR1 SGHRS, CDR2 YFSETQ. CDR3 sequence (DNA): TGCGCCAGCAGCTTGGCTCTTTCGACTAGCGGGGTCTACAATGAGCAGTTCTTC. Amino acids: CASSLALSTSGVYNEQFF.

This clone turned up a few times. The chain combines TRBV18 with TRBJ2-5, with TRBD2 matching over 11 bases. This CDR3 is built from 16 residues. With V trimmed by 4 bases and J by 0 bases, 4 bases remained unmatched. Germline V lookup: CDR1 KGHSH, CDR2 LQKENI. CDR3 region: CASSRSGLADQETQYF. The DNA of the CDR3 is TGTGCCAGCTCACGATCGGGACTAGCGGACCAAGAGACCCAGTACTTC. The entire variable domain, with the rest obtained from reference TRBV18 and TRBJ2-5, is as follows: NAGVMQNPRHLVRRRGQEARLRCSPMKGHSHVYWYRQLPEEGLKFMVYLQKENIIDESGMPKERFSAEFPKEGPSILRIQQVVRGDSAAYFCASSRSGLADQETQYFGPGTRLLVL.

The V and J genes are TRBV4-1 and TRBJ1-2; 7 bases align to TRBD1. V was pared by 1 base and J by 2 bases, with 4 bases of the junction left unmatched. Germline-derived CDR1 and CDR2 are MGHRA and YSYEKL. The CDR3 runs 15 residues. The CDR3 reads CASSQAGQKNYGYTF. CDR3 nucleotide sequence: TGCGCCAGCAGCCAAGCGGGACAGAAGAACTATGGCTACACCTTC.

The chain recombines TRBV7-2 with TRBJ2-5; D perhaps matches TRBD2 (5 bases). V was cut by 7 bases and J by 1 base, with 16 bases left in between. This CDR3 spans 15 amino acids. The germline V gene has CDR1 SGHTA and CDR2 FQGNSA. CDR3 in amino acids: CASTRWSTSQETQYF. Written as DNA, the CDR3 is TGTGCCAGCACGAGATGGAGCACTAGCCAAGAGACCCAGTACTTC.

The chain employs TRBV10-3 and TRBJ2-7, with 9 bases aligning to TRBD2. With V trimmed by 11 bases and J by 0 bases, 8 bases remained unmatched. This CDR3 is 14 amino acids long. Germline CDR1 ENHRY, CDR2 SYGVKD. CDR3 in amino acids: CALKRTSDSYEQYF. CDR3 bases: TGTGCCCTCAAACGGACTAGCGACTCCTACGAGCAGTACTTC.

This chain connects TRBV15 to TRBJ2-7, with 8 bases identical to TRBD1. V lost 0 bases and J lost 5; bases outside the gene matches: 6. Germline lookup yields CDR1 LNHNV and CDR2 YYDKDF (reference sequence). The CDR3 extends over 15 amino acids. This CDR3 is CATSRDGTGGNEQYF. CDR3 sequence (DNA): TGTGCCACCAGCAGAGATGGCACAGGGGGAAACGAGCAGTACTTC.

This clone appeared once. CDR3 bases: TGCGCCAGCAGGGACCCAACTAATGAAAAACTGTTTTTT. Amino acids: CASRDPTNEKLFF. The chain recombines TRBV10-2 with TRBJ1-4; D uncertain. V was pared by 6 bases and J by 0 bases, with 5 bases between. The germline CDR1 and CDR2 sequences are WSHSY and SAAADI. There are 13 residues in the CDR3.

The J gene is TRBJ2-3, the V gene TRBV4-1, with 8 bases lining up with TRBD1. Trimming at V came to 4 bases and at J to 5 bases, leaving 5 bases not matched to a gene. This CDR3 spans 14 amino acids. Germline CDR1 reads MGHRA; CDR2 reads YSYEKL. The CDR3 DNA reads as TGCGCCAGCAGCCCGGACAGGGTGATAGATACGCAGTATTTT. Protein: CASSPDRVIDTQYF.

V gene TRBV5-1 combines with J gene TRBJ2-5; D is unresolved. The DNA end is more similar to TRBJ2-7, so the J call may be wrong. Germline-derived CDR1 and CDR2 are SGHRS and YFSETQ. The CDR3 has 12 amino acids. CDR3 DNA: TGCGCCAGCAGCTTGGACCGCTACGAGCAGTACTTC. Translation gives CASSLDRYEQYF.

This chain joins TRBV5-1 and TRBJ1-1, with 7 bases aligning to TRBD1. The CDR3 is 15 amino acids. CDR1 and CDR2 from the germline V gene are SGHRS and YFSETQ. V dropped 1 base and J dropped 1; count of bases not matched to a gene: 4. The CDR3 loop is CASSLQGVTNTEAFF. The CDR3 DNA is TGCGCCAGCAGCTTGCAGGGGGTGACGAACACTGAAGCTTTCTTT. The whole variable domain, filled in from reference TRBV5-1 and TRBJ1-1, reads KAGVTQTPRYLIKTRGQQVTLSCSPISGHRSVSWYQQTPGQGLQFLFEYFSETQRNKGNFPGRFSGRQFSNSRSEMNVSTLELGDSALYLCASSLQGVTNTEAFFGQGTRLTVV.

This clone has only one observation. The CDR3 region is CASSQSALGGARSDTQYF. DNA of the CDR3: TGTGCCAGCAGCCAATCTGCCCTGGGGGGAGCTAGATCAGATACGCAGTATTTT. The rearrangement uses TRBV4-2 and TRBJ2-3; maybe TRBD2 (6 bases). V lost 2 bases and J lost 4, with 22 bases in between. The CDR3 loop spans 18 amino acids. From germline, CDR1 is LGHNA and CDR2 YNFKEQ.

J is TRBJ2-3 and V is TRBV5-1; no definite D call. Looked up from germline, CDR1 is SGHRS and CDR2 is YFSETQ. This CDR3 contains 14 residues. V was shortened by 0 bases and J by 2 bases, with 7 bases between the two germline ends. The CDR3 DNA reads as TGCGCCAGCAGCTTGGCCGTGGACACAGATACGCAGTATTTT. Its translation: CASSLAVDTDTQYF.

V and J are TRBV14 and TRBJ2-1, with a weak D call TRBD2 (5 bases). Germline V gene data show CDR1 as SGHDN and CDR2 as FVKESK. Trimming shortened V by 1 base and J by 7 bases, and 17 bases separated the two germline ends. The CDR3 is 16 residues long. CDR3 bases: TGTGCCAGCAGCCAAGTAAGGCTTCGCGGAGGTAATGAGCAGTTCTTC. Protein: CASSQVRLRGGNEQFF.

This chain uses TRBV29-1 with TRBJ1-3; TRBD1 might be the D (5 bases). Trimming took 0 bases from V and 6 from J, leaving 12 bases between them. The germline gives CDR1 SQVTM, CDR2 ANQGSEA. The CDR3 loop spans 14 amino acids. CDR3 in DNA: TGCAGCGTTGAAGATAGGGCAGGGAAAAACACCATATATTTT. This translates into CSVEDRAGKNTIYF.

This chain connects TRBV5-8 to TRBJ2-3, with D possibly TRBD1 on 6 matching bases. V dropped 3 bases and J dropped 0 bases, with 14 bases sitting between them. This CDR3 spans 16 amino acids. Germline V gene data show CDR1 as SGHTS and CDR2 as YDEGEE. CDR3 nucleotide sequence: TGTGCCAGCAGCTCGTGGACAGTTACTAGCACAGATACGCAGTATTTT. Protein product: CASSSWTVTSTDTQYF.

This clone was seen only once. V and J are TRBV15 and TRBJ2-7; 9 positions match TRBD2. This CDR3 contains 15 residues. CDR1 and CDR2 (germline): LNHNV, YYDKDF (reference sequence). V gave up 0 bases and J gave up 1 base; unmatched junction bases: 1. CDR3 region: CATSRETSGSYEQYF. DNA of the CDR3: TGTGCCACCAGCAGAGAGACTAGCGGTTCCTACGAGCAGTACTTC.

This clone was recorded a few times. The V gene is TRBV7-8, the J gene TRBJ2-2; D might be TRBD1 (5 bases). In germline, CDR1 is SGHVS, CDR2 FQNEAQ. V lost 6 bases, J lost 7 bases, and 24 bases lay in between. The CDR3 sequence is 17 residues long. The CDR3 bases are TGTGCCAGCAGTAAAAGGGGTGGGGTTCCTCTAGGCGGGGAGCTGTTTTTT. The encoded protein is CASSKRGGVPLGGELFF.

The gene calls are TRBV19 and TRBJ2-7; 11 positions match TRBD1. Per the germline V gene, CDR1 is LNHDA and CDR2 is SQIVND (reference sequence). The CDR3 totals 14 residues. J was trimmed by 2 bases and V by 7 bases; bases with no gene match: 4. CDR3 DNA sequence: TGTGCCAGTAAGCGGGGACAGGGGGCCTACGAGCAGTACTTC. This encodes CASKRGQGAYEQYF.